A selection of T cell receptor beta chains follows, all from one sample in a study of OX40 agonist ivuxolimab in advanced cancers. Repertoires were generated with immunoSEQ multiplex PCR, while TCRdb's copy carries only in-frame clones and drops some. The profile shows about 27,000 clones, approximately 78% of them singletons. Sequences were derived from CD4+ or CD8+ T cells sorted from blood, sampled in a trial of the OX40 agonist ivuxolimab. The source is an adult with an advanced solid tumor such as melanoma, head and neck, liver or kidney cancer. The CDR3 runs from the conserved cysteine through the conserved F or W. Fields, in order: D gene, J gene, V gene, clone size, CDR3 DNA, CDR3 protein. D genes are given only for firm matches. Clone size is stated in some rows and not others, as once, few, many or a class when expanded.

-	TRBJ2-5	TRBV6-6	-	TGTGCCAGCAGTTTAGAGACCCAGTACTTC	CASSLETQYF
-	TRBJ2-2	TRBV10-1	-	TGCGCCAGCAGCCCGGACCACACCGGGGAGCTGTTTTTT	CASSPDHTGELFF
-	TRBJ2-2	TRBV10-2	-	TGCGCCAGCAGTCCACCCGGCCGGGGGAGCACCGGGGAGCTGTTTTTT	CASSPPGRGSTGELFF
TRBD1	TRBJ2-1	TRBV27	-	TGTGCCAGCAGTTTCGGGCAGGGGGCAGAGAATGAGCAGTTCTTC	CASSFGQGAENEQFF
TRBD2	TRBJ2-5	TRBV5-1	-	TGCGCCAGCAGCCCGTACGGCGGGAGGAGGGAGACCCAGTACTTC	CASSPYGGRRETQYF
-	TRBJ2-7	TRBV29-1	-	TGCAGCGTACCGGGGCTTAGCTCCTACGAGCAGTACTTC	CSVPGLSSYEQYF
-	TRBJ2-1	TRBV10-2	-	TGCGCCAGCAGGGAGACAAGCTCCTACAATGAGCAGTTCTTC	CASRETSSYNEQFF
-	TRBJ2-7	TRBV27	-	TGTGCCAGCAGTTTAGGTATAGGGGTCTACGAGCAGTACTTC	CASSLGIGVYEQYF
-	TRBJ2-1	TRBV27	-	TGTGCCAGCAGTTCGCCGACCAACAATGAGCAGTTCTTC	CASSSPTNNEQFF
-	TRBJ1-1	TRBV21-1	-	TGTGCCAGCAGCAAAGAGTATGAAAGTACGAACACTGAAGCTTTCTTT	CASSKEYESTNTEAFF
-	TRBJ2-7	TRBV28	-	TGTGCCAGCAGTTTATTATCCTACGAGCAGTACTTC	CASSLLSYEQYF
TRBD2	TRBJ2-1	TRBV10-2	-	TGCGCCAGCATCCCTAGCGGGGGGGCCTCCAATGAGCAGTTCTTC	CASIPSGGASNEQFF
-	TRBJ2-7	TRBV5-1	-	TGCGCCAGTGCCTCGGATTCCTACGAGCAGTACTTC	CASASDSYEQYF
-	TRBJ1-1	TRBV18	-	TGTGCCAGCTCACCAGGGCTTGGAGCTTTCTTT	CASSPGLGAFF
-	TRBJ2-3	TRBV11-2	once	TGTGCCAGCAGCTTAGGGCAGGGGCCCTACACAGATACGCAGTATTTT	CASSLGQGPYTDTQYF
TRBD1	TRBJ1-2	TRBV4-1	-	TGCGCCAGCAGCCAAGAGGGACAGGGGGCGTATGGCTACACCTTC	CASSQEGQGAYGYTF
-	TRBJ2-2	TRBV9	-	TGTGCCAGCAGCGTAGGCGACACCGGGGAGCTGTTTTTT	CASSVGDTGELFF
TRBD2	TRBJ2-2	TRBV7-3	-	TGTGCCAGCAGCTTAAGGTCCCCCCTGGTTCGGCGGGAGGACACCGGGGAGCTGTTTTTT	CASSLRSPLVRREDTGELFF
-	TRBJ2-7	TRBV7-6	-	TGTGCCAGCAGCTTAGTTACCCACAGGGAGGGATCCGAGCAGTACTTC	CASSLVTHREGSEQYF
TRBD1	TRBJ1-5	TRBV19	-	TGTGCCAGTAGGACAGGGGCGATCAATCAGCCCCAGCATTTT	CASRTGAINQPQHF
-	TRBJ1-4	TRBV5-6	-	TGTGCCAGCAGCTTTGGCCAACCGGTAGAAAAACTGTTTTTT	CASSFGQPVEKLFF
-	TRBJ2-1	TRBV9	-	TGTGCCAGCAGCCTCTCCAACAATGAGCAGTTCTTC	CASSLSNNEQFF
-	TRBJ2-5	TRBV10-3	-	TGTGCCATCGGGGAGGTGTTGGCAGGGGGTCAAGAGACCCAGTACTTC	CAIGEVLAGGQETQYF
-	TRBJ2-2	TRBV9	-	TGTGCCAGCAGCGTAGTCGACAGGTCAAACACCGGGGAGCTGTTTTTT	CASSVVDRSNTGELFF
-	TRBJ2-3	TRBV28	-	TGTGCCAGCAGTCCCTATCCACGGACCCCTGTCGGAGATACGCAGTATTTT	CASSPYPRTPVGDTQYF
TRBD1	TRBJ1-4	TRBV4-1	-	TGCGCCAGCAGCCATACGACAGGGCGGGCTAATGAAAAACTGTTTTTT	CASSHTTGRANEKLFF
-	TRBJ1-1	TRBV19	-	TGTGCCAGTAGTCCCGGCGGTGCAGGTACTGAAGCTTTCTTT	CASSPGGAGTEAFF
TRBD2	TRBJ2-3	TRBV5-4	-	TGTGCCAGCAGCTTGTACGGGGGGGGCACAGATACGCAGTATTTT	CASSLYGGGTDTQYF
-	TRBJ2-1	TRBV10-1	-	TGCGCCAGCAAAGCAGCGGGCCCTCAGAGCTCCTACAATGAGCAGTTCTTC	CASKAAGPQSSYNEQFF
TRBD2	TRBJ2-5	TRBV13	-	TGTGCCAGCAGCCCGGGAGGAAAAGAGACCCAGTACTTC	CASSPGGKETQYF
-	TRBJ1-5	TRBV28	-	TGTGCCAGCAGTTTGGTGCAGGGAAATCAGCCCCAGCATTTT	CASSLVQGNQPQHF
-	TRBJ1-2	TRBV7-9	-	TGTGCCAGCAGCTTAGGGGCGGGACACATGTATGGCTACACCTTC	CASSLGAGHMYGYTF
TRBD2	TRBJ2-1	TRBV19	-	TGTGCCAGTAGTATTAGGGGGACTAGCGGGAATGAGCAGTTCTTC	CASSIRGTSGNEQFF